This passage covers 10 T cell receptor beta chains from one sample sequenced in a study of shared clonotypes between healthy human individuals. Naivety among CD8 cells was defined by CD45RO negativity and positive CCR7 selection, thereby excluding terminally differentiated effector memory CD45RA+ cells. Repertoires were generated with immunoSEQ multiplex PCR, while TCRdb's copy carries only in-frame clones and drops some. This sample yields 650,000 to 800,000 clones, of which just over 90% are seen a single time; roughly 22% belongs to the top ten. The sequencing sample was made of naive CD8+ T cells sorted from blood. All receptors derive from a man under 40 in good health.

The chain carries TRBV7-9 and TRBJ2-1; D is tentatively TRBD1 or TRBD2 (6 bases each). CDR1 and CDR2 from the germline V gene are SEHNR and FQNEAQ (reference sequence). With 7 bases removed from V and 7 bases from J, the gap between germline ends came to 20 bases. The CDR3 is 15 residues long. The CDR3 region is CASNPRDTGWNEQFF. For the CDR3, the DNA is TGTGCCAGCAACCCGCGGGACACCGGATGGAATGAGCAGTTCTTC.

This clone has only one observation. This chain connects TRBV7-3 to TRBJ2-5; D uncertain. Per the germline V gene, CDR1 is SGHTA and CDR2 is FQGTGA. Trimming took off 3 bases at V and 2 bases at J, with 13 bases between the two ends. This CDR3 region has 15 residues. CDR3 loop: CASSLGHTGQETQYF. CDR3 in DNA: TGTGCCAGCAGCTTGGGCCACACCGGGCAAGAGACCCAGTACTTC.

This sequence joins TRBV7-9 and TRBJ1-4; D ambiguous. The CDR3 spans 15 residues. The V end lost 7 bases, the J end lost 5 bases, and 17 bases lay between the germline ends. Germline V lookup: CDR1 SEHNR, CDR2 FQNEAQ (reference sequence). In DNA form, the CDR3 reads TGTGCCAGCACTGAGGGCGGACGACCCAATGAAAAACTGTTTTTT. This gives the protein CASTEGGRPNEKLFF.

The gene calls are TRBV4-1 and TRBJ1-4; D unclear. CDR1 and CDR2 from the germline V gene are MGHRA and YSYEKL. Trimming removed 0 bases at V and 7 bases at J, with 12 bases between. There are 15 residues in the CDR3. CDR3 residues: CASSQDHSLPEKLFF. The CDR3 DNA is TGCGCCAGCAGCCAAGATCACAGTCTTCCTGAAAAACTGTTTTTT.

The rearrangement uses TRBV19 and TRBJ1-5, with D tentatively TRBD1 (6 bases). The germline V gene has CDR1 LNHDA and CDR2 SQIVND (reference sequence). The V end was cut by 6 bases, the J end by 0 bases, with 9 bases between. This CDR3 has 14 residues. The CDR3 spells CASSTGHSNQPQHF. The CDR3 DNA reads TGTGCCAGTAGCACGGGACATAGCAATCAGCCCCAGCATTTT.

The chain joins TRBV11-3 to TRBJ2-1; TRBD2 matches 10 bases. The CDR3 sequence is 15 residues long. V lost 1 base and J lost 3; bases outside the gene matches: 0. Germline V CDR1 and CDR2: SGHNT, YENEEA. DNA for the CDR3: TGTGCCAGCAGCTTAGGACTAGCGGGCTACAATGAGCAGTTCTTC. Its protein is CASSLGLAGYNEQFF.

A word on this clone: Compared with germline, one end of the junction differs, possibly owing to a read error. The chain recombines TRBV6-9 with TRBJ1-4; the D gene is possibly TRBD1 (5 bases). This CDR3 spans 14 amino acids. Germline V gene lookup returns CDR1 MNHGY and CDR2 SVAAGI. The CDR3 region is CVSSYRQINEKLFF. Written as DNA, the CDR3 is TGTGTCAGCAGTTACCGACAGATTAATGAAAAACTGTTTTTT.

The chain has TRBV29-1 and TRBJ2-7; 8 nucleotides agree with TRBD2. There are 15 residues in the CDR3. After removal of 0 bases from V and 3 bases from J, the junction contained 7 bases not matched to a gene. Per the germline V gene, CDR1 is SQVTM and CDR2 is ANQGSEA. The CDR3 is CSVEDAREGFYEQYF. Here the CDR3 DNA reads TGCAGCGTTGAAGATGCACGGGAGGGTTTCTACGAGCAGTACTTC.

Here the CDR3 DNA reads TGTGCCAGCAGCTTGGCCGGCTCCTACGAGCAGTACTTC. This encodes CASSLAGSYEQYF. The rearrangement links TRBV5-5 to TRBJ2-7; D ambiguous. This CDR3 is built from 13 residues. Germline lookup yields CDR1 SGHKS and CDR2 YYEKEE (reference sequence). The ends were cut back, 0 bases at V and 0 bases at J, with 4 bases in the middle.

CDR3 nucleotide sequence: TGTGCCAGCAGCACAAGACAGACCCTCTCCTACGAGCAGTACTTC. This encodes CASSTRQTLSYEQYF. The V and J genes are TRBV7-7 and TRBJ2-7, with D possibly matching TRBD1 (5 bases). CDR3 length equals 15 residues. Germline CDR1 and CDR2: SSHAT and FNYEAQ (reference sequence). Trimming pared 5 bases from V and 0 bases from J, leaving 14 bases between.